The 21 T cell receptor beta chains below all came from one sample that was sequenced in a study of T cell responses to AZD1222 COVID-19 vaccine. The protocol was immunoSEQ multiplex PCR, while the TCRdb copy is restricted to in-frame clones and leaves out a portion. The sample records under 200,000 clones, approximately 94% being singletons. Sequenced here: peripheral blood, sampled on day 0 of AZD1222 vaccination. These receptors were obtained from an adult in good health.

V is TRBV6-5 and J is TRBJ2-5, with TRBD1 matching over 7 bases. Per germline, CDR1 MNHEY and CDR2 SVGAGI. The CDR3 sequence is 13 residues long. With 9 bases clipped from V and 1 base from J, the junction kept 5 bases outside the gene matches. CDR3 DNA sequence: TGTGCCAGTCAGGACAGGCTCCAAGAGACCCAGTACTTC. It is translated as CASQDRLQETQYF.

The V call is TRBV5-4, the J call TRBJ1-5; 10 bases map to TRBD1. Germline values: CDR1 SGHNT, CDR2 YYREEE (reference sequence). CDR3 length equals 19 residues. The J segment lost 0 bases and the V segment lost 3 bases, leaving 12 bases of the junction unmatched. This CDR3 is CASSSGGTGAQYSNQPQHF. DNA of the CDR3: TGTGCCAGCAGCTCAGGAGGGACAGGGGCCCAATATAGCAATCAGCCCCAGCATTTT. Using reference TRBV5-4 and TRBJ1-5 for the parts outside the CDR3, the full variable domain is ETGVTQSPTHLIKTRGQQVTLRCSSQSGHNTVSWYQQALGQGPQFIFQYYREEENGRGNFPPRFSGLQFPNYSSELNVNALELDDSALYLCASSSGGTGAQYSNQPQHFGDGTRLSIL.

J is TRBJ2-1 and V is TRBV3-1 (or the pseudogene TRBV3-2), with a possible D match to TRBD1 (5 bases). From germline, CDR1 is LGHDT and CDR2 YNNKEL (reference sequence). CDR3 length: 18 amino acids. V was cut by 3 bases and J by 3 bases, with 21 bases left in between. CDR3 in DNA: TGTGCCAGCAGCCACACAAGTTCCCCGACAGAGAACTACAATGAGCAGTTCTTC. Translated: CASSHTSSPTENYNEQFF.

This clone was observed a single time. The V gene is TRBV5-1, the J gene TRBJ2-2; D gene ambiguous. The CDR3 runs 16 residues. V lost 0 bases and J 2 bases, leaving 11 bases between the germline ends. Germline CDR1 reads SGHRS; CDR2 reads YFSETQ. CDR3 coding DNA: TGCGCCAGCAGCTTGGGGGCCCCGGTTAACACCGGGGAGCTGTTTTTT. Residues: CASSLGAPVNTGELFF.

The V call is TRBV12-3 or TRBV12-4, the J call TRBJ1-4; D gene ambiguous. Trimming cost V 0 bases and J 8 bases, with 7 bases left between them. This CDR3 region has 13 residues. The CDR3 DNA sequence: TGTGCCAGCAGTTTAGCGTCACAAGAAAAACTGTTTTTT. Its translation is CASSLASQEKLFF.

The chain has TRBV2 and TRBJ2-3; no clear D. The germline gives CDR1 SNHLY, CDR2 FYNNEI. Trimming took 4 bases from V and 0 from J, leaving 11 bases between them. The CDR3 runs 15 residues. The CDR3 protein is CASSVENTSTDTQYF. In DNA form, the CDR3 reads TGTGCCAGCAGTGTAGAGAACACTAGCACAGATACGCAGTATTTT.

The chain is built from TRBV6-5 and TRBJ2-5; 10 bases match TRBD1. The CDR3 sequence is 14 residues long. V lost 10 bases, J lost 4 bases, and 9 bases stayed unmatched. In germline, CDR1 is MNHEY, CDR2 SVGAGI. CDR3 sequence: CATVLTGGLETQYF. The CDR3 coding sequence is TGTGCCACCGTCCTGACAGGGGGCTTAGAGACCCAGTACTTC.

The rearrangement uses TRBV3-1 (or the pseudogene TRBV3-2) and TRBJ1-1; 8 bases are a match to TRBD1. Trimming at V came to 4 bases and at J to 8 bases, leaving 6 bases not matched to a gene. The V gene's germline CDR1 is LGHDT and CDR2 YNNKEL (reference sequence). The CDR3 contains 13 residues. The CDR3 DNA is TGTGCCAGCAGCCGAGGGACAGGCAAGGAAGCTTTCTTT. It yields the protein CASSRGTGKEAFF.

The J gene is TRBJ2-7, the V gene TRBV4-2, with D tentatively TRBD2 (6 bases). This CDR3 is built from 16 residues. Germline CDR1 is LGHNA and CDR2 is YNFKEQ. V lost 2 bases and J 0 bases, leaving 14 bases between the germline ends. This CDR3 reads CASSQHKAGSSYEQYF. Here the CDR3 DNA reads TGTGCCAGCAGCCAACACAAGGCGGGGTCCTCCTACGAGCAGTACTTC.

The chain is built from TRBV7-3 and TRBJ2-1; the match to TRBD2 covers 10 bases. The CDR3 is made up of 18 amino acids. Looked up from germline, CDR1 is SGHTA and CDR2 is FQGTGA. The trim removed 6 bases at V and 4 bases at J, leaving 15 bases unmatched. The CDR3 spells CASSRPASGSTNYNEQFF. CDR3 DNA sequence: TGTGCCAGCAGTAGACCGGCTAGCGGGAGTACAAATTACAATGAGCAGTTCTTC.

CDR3: CASSPPTRQAKNIQYF. The CDR3 nucleotides read TGTGCCAGCTCACCACCGACGCGACAGGCCAAAAACATTCAGTACTTC. The gene calls are TRBV18 and TRBJ2-4, with a weak D call TRBD1 (5 bases). This CDR3 is 16 amino acids long. With 0 bases removed from V and 1 base from J, the gap between germline ends came to 10 bases. Germline CDR1 reads KGHSH; CDR2 reads LQKENI.

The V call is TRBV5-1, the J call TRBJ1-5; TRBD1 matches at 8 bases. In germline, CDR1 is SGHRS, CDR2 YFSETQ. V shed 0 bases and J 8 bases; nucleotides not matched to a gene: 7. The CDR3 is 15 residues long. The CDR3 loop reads CASSLGTGRDEPQHF. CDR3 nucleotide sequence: TGCGCCAGCAGCTTGGGGACAGGGAGGGACGAGCCCCAGCATTTT.

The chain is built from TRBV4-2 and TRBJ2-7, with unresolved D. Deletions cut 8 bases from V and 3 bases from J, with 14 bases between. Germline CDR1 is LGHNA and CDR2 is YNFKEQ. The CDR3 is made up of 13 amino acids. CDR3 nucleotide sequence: TGTGCCAGCGCTCGAGGAATGAACTACGAGCAGTACTTC. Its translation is CASARGMNYEQYF.

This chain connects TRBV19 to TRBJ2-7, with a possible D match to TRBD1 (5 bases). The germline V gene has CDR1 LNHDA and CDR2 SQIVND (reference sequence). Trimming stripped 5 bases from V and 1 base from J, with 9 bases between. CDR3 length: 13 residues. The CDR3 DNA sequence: TGTGCCAGTAGTCGGCAGGGTTCCTACGAGCAGTACTTC. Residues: CASSRQGSYEQYF.

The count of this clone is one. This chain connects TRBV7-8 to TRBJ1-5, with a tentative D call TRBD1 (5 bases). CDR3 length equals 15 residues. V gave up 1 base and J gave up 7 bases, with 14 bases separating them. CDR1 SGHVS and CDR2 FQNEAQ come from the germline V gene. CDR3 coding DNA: TGTGCCAGCAGCTTAGGGGACTGGGAGGGACAGCCCCAGCATTTT. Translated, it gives CASSLGDWEGQPQHF.

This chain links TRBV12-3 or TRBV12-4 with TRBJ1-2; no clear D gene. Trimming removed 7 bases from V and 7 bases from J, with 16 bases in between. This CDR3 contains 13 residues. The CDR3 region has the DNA TGTGCCAGCAACCGTGAACGTGGGTTTGGCTACACCTTC. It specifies CASNRERGFGYTF.

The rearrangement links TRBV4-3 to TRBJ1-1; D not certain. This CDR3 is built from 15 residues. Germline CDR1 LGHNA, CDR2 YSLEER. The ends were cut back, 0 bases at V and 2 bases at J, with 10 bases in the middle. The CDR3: CASSQDIQTNTEAFF. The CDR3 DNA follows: TGCGCCAGCAGCCAAGATATCCAGACCAACACTGAAGCTTTCTTT.

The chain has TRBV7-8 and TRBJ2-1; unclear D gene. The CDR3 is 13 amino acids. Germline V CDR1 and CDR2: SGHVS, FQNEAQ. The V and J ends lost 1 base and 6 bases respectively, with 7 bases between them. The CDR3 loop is CASSLERSNEQFF. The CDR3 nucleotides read TGTGCCAGCAGCTTAGAAAGGAGCAATGAGCAGTTCTTC.

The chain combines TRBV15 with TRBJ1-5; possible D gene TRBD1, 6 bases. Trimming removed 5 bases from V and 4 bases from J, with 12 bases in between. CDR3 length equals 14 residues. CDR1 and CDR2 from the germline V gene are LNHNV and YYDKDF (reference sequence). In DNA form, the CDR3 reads TGTGCCACCAGCGTGCGGACAGATAATCAGCCCCAGCATTTT. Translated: CATSVRTDNQPQHF. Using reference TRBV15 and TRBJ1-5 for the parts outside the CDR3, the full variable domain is DAMVIQNPRYQVTQFGKPVTLSCSQTLNHNVMYWYQQKSSQAPKLLFHYYDKDFNNEADTPDNFQSRRPNTSFCFLDIRSPGLGDTAMYLCATSVRTDNQPQHFGDGTRLSIL.

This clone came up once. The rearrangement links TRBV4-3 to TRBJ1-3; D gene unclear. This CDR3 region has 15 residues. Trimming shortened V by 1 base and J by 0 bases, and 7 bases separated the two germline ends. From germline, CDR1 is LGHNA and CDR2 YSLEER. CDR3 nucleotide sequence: TGCGCCAGCAGCCAAGGGAGGCACTCTGGAAACACCATATATTTT. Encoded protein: CASSQGRHSGNTIYF.

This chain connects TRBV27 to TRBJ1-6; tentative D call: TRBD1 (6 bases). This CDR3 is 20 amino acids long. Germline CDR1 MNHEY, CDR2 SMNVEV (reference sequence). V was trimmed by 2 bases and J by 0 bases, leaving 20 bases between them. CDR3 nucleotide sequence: TGTGCCAGCAGTTTACGGGGACACAGCCTACAGGGCTCCTATAATTCACCCCTCCACTTT. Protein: CASSLRGHSLQGSYNSPLHF.